The T cell receptor beta chain described here comes from a study of Ad26.COV2.S vaccination and SARS-CoV-2 variants. Looking at the study overall: Dosing was one shot or two shots 56 days apart. General study findings and limits: Vaccinees displayed broader spike-specific TCR repertoires than placebo recipients. With respect to non-spike TCR breadth, vaccine and placebo recipients were similar.

On this clone itself: As yet, its antigen is unknown.

Treatment defined: about 20 received Ad26.COV2.S at low or high dose, single or two shots; a few received placebo; per-sample allocation not given. Specimen acquisition occurred on day 63 following the initial vaccine or placebo injection. In Boston, the donor was an adult between 18-55 years of age. Clones were read by immunoSEQ multiplex PCR, and TCRdb kept only the in-frame ones, dropping some. In the table there are roughly 460,000 clones, 80% to 90% of which are singletons. The V gene end was trimmed by 0 bases and the J gene end by 5 bases; junction bases not matched to a gene: 8. CDR1 and CDR2 from the germline V gene are MGHRA and YSYEKL. CDR3 size: 17 residues.

The rearrangement joins TRBV4-1 to TRBJ1-5; TRBD1 aligns across 9 bases. This TCR was recovered from a person between 18 and 59 years old who received the Ad26.COV2.S COVID-19 vaccine or a placebo. The source material was peripheral blood, sampled in a trial of Ad26.COV2.S vaccine versus placebo. CDR3 sequence: CASSQEWEQGADQPQHF. DNA for the CDR3: TGCGCCAGCAGCCAAGAATGGGAACAGGGGGCCGATCAGCCCCAGCATTTT.